A selection of T cell receptor beta chains follows, all from one sample in a study of neurological immune-mediated disorders. TCRdb ran MiXCR on the 5' RACE reads and lists one entry per CDR3 protein. The sample shows around 40,000 distinct CDR3 sequences, roughly 12% of them seen only once. The specimen was PBMCs. These receptors came from a female donor in good health. CDR3s include the opening cysteine and the closing phenylalanine or tryptophan. A D gene is named only where the DNA matches it firmly. Size values are once, few and many counts, or a class for expanded clones, and some rows have none.

d_gene	abundance	v_gene	j_gene	CDR3nt	CDR3aa
TRBD2	many	TRBV29-1	TRBJ2-3	TGCAGCGTTGCGGCGGCTAGCGGGGCCACAGATACGCAGTATTTT	CSVAAASGATDTQYF
-	many	TRBV6-6	TRBJ2-7	TGTGCCAGTTCCGGTTCCTACGAGCAGTACTTC	CASSGSYEQYF
-	many	TRBV5-6	TRBJ2-5	TGTGCCAGCAGCGGAAGGGAGATAGGAAAGACCCAGTACTTC	CASSGREIGKTQYF
TRBD1	many	TRBV5-1	TRBJ2-5	TGCGCCAGCAGAATACCGGGACAGGGGGCAGAGACCCAGTACTTC	CASRIPGQGAETQYF
TRBD1	many	TRBV5-1	TRBJ2-2	TGCGCCAGCAGCTTGCCGGACAGGGGGAACACCGGGGAGCTGTTTTTT	CASSLPDRGNTGELFF
-	many	TRBV6-1	TRBJ2-7	TGTGCCAGCAGTGTGCTACAGGGGAGGCACGAGCAGTACTTC	CASSVLQGRHEQYF
-	few	TRBV20-1	TRBJ2-4	TGCAGTGCTAGAGGGTGGAGGGGCAAAAACATTCAGTACTTC	CSARGWRGKNIQYF
-	-	TRBV9	TRBJ2-2	TGTGCCAGCAGCGTTTATAGCGCGAACACCGGGGAGCTGTTTTTT	CASSVYSANTGELFF
-	many	TRBV20-1	TRBJ2-2	TGCAGTGCTAGAGATTATGCAGGGGTTAACACCGGGGAGCTGTTTTTT	CSARDYAGVNTGELFF
-	many	TRBV6-5	TRBJ1-5	TGTGCCAGCAGCCTCCGGTCGGGGGCAAATCAGCCCCAGCATTTT	CASSLRSGANQPQHF
TRBD2	many	TRBV5-1	TRBJ2-7	TGCGCCAGCAGCCGGGCAGCGGGAGAGTTTTACGAGCAGTACTTC	CASSRAAGEFYEQYF
-	many	TRBV5-1	TRBJ2-5	TGCGCCAGCAGCTTGGGGATACTAGAGGAGACCCAGTACTTC	CASSLGILEETQYF
TRBD1	many	TRBV10-3	TRBJ2-3	TGTGCCATCAGTGAGGGCAGGGGGCGGTCAGATACGCAGTATTTT	CAISEGRGRSDTQYF